The clone carrying this TCR beta chain was seen only a few times. Data came from immunoSEQ multiplex PCR; TCRdb stores just in-frame clones and leaves some out. The sample consists of about 230,000 clones, approximately 88% of them appearing once. The data originate from a study of blood T cell repertoires in COVID-19. The CDR3 contains 13 residues. V lost 0 bases to trimming and J lost 10 bases, with 13 bases between them. Per the germline V gene, CDR1 is SGHKS and CDR2 is YYEKEE (reference sequence). The sequencing input was peripheral blood. The sequence came from a man in his forties with acute or convalescent COVID-19. The genes are TRBV5-5 and TRBJ1-1; D is unresolved. DNA of the CDR3: TGTGCCAGCAGCTTGGCCGGGGTCTCTGGAGCTTTCTTT. This gives the protein CASSLAGVSGAFF.